This is a list of T cell receptor beta chains from one sample in a study of blood T cell repertoires in COVID-19. The protocol was immunoSEQ multiplex PCR, while the TCRdb copy is restricted to in-frame clones and leaves out a portion. The sample contains just over 300,000 clones, around nine tenths of which appear only once. The sample comprised PBMCs or T cells enriched from blood (not recorded which). These receptors all come from a middle-aged woman who had recovered from COVID-19. CDR3s leave out the opening cysteine and the closing phenylalanine or tryptophan. The order of the fields is V gene, CDR3 protein.

>TRBV7-9
ASSQDSSGNTIY
>TRBV24-1
ATSDGTAGNTIY
>TRBV27
ASSLKYSYNEQF
>TRBV19
ASSFGQGNQPQH
>TRBV5-4
ASSIFGGPRGEQF
>TRBV3-1/TRBV3-2
ASSPGTTPRDTQY
>TRBV11-3
ASTRGDYNEQF
>TRBV6-4
ASTLMTGPSYEQY
>TRBV4-1
ASSQEGARANYGYT
>TRBV5-5
ASSPLGGLRNQPQH
>TRBV28
ASKPPTGVHTEAF
>TRBV15
ATSRDMRGQQPQH
>TRBV19
ASTPTPLAGGGDTQY
>TRBV30
AWSVRGTGTYEQY
>TRBV7-3
ASRKRTGEEQETQY
>TRBV11-3
ASSLEVSGSVNTGELF
>TRBV5-1
ASSFSTGTYNEQF
>TRBV3-1/TRBV3-2
ASTGGQFEQF
>TRBV5-1
ASSVGTSKYYEQY
>TRBV25-1
ASSQTGFDTEAF
>TRBV5-1
ASSPGLAGGQETQY
>TRBV19
ASRDRGQETQY
>TRBV30
AWSRTSGTDTQY
>TRBV9
ASSVGYRDANTGELF
>TRBV6-5
ASRAGGPREQY
>TRBV19
ASSISTGGGQPQH
>TRBV28
ASSFRRLRGSYNSPLH
>TRBV4-3
ASSQEGGYGYT
>TRBV4-3
ASSQEGVVTNEKLF
>TRBV5-4
ASRSGSEQY
>TRBV13
ASSQTGNTQY
>TRBV9
ASSGRTGGWETQY
>TRBV30
AWSSGLWTNEKLF
>TRBV11-2
ASSLEGLAGVDTQY
>TRBV10-3
AMAETGSQPQH
>TRBV9
ASSQTSSANTGELF
>TRBV13
ASSLGGAGAAGELF
>TRBV7-9
ASSRDRIGNTIY
>TRBV10-3
AISDLGGLVGYT
>TRBV7-3
ASSLGPRRGYT
>TRBV18
ASSLREDQPQH
>TRBV7-9
ASSLGASVYNEQF
>TRBV7-9
ASSLVGGRFNNEQF
>TRBV6-5
ASSTGNPN
>TRBV9
ASSVTGGASYNEQF
>TRBV10-3
AINDRGRTYGYT
>TRBV19
ASRNGGAKNIQY
>TRBV29-1
SVERGNTEAF
>TRBV28
ASSFGTRDRVPEQY
>TRBV9
ASSASEAPQETQY
>TRBV15
ATRSRDSPNEKLF
>TRBV6-4
ASKNRGQDYGYT
>TRBV6-2/TRBV6-3
ASSLLRATNEKLF